This T cell receptor (beta chain) was sequenced during a study of tumor-infiltrating lymphocytes in primary liver carcinoma. Study background: Tumors measured about 4.2 to 11 cm and were stage T1-T3 N0M0.

Worth noting for this clonotype: Its antigen is unidentified.

Co-extracting RNA and DNA was done with about 17-30 mg of unsorted bulk tissue as input. Using a constant-region primer together with ProtoScript II reverse transcriptase, TCR beta cDNA was made from about 500 ng of total RNA. Sequencing libraries for TCR beta derived from three nested multiplex PCR rounds that used slightly modified ARM-PCR. It was with TRBV1-TRBV30 forward primers and a C-beta reverse primer that the first two PCR rounds were run, at roughly 10 cycles each. TCRdb re-analysed the multiplex PCR reads in MiXCR, keeping a single row per CDR3 protein. The data contain over 35,000 distinct CDR3 sequences, approximately 73% of them seen just once; the ten biggest clones take up under 20%. The study, taken as a whole, reports: Against blood, tumors held a significantly higher top-250-clone fraction (p = 0.039). Only about 8-24% of top clones showed up in all five tumor regions.

CDR1 is SQVTM, CDR2 ANQGSEA, per germline. The CDR3 runs to 13 residues. V dropped 7 bases and J dropped 10; count of bases not matched to a gene: 12. The clonotype originates from a man aged 40-50 years with primary liver carcinoma and hepatitis B virus infection. The genes are TRBV29-1 and TRBJ2-1, with TRBD2 identical over 8 bases. Sequences were obtained from liver tumor tissue from sampling region 4. Subset described: tumor region T4, right-lateral pole. CDR3: CSGGTSRFNEQFF. CDR3 in DNA: TGCAGCGGGGGGACTAGTAGGTTCAACGAGCAGTTCTTC.